This T cell receptor (beta chain) was sequenced for a study of cytomegalovirus exposure and HLA in healthy donors. Study-wide results and caveats: Later analysis demonstrated an association between a missense DCLRE1C variant and TCR beta V- and J-gene trimming. In a later analysis, at a false discovery rate of 0.05, 16,951 TCR beta sequences matched HLA alleles. Equally common other TCR beta chains were less clonally expanded than HLA-associated ones, a later analysis found. In an earlier analysis, most TCR beta V segments were productive about 87% or about 30% of the time.

The primer mix had 60 Vbeta and 13 Jbeta primers. Produced via immunoSEQ multiplex PCR; TCRdb's table is partial and in-frame only. The sample carries some 110,000 clones, around 69% recorded once. Concerning this clone itself: What it binds is not known.

J gave up 1 base and V 3 bases, and 11 bases lay outside the gene matches. The CDR3 extends over 18 amino acids. Germline loops: CDR1 LNHDA, CDR2 SQIVND (reference sequence). Sequenced sample: PBMCs. The source is a man aged 50 or older in good health and CMV-seropositive. The chain links TRBV19 to TRBJ2-5, with TRBD1 identical over 10 bases. The CDR3 spells CASSIGTGVSLRQETQYF. CDR3 sequence (DNA): TGTGCCAGTAGTATCGGGACAGGGGTTTCCCTACGCCAAGAGACCCAGTACTTC.